These 22 T cell receptor beta chains were sequenced from one sample in a study of radiotherapy plus CTLA-4 blockade in lung cancer. Assay used: immunoSEQ multiplex PCR; TCRdb lists only in-frame clones, some missing. The sample lists approximately 110,000 clones, about four fifths occurring once. The sequenced sample was peripheral blood, obtained from a patient treated with radiotherapy plus ipilimumab. Source of these receptors: a human donor with non-small cell lung cancer that progressed on radiotherapy plus ipilimumab. Some clones in this sample may be carry-over from other donors' samples.

The V gene is TRBV11-3, the J gene TRBJ2-3; possibly TRBD1 or TRBD2 for D (5 bases each). This CDR3 spans 14 amino acids. The V gene lost 6 bases and the J gene lost 2 bases, with 12 bases spanning the gap. The germline CDR1 and CDR2 sequences are SGHNT and YENEEA. The CDR3 coding sequence is TGTGCCAGCAGTTCGGGGACCATCACAGATACGCAGTATTTT. Translated, it gives CASSSGTITDTQYF. The complete variable domain, with remaining parts taken from reference TRBV11-3 and TRBJ2-3, reads EAGVVQSPRYKIIEKKQPVAFWCNPISGHNTLYWYLQNLGQGPELLIRYENEEAVDDSQLPKDRFSAERLKGVDSTLKIQPAELGDSAVYLCASSSGTITDTQYFGPGTRLTVL.

This chain joins TRBV5-1 and TRBJ2-5; no definite D call. Trimming cost V 2 bases and J 2 bases, with 4 bases left between them. Germline lookup yields CDR1 SGHRS and CDR2 YFSETQ. The CDR3 has 12 residues. The CDR3 DNA reads TGCGCCAGCAGCTTCCCACAAGAGACCCAGTACTTC. Residues: CASSFPQETQYF.

This clone was seen a handful of times. The chain combines TRBV15 with TRBJ2-5; no definite D call. Germline V gene data show CDR1 as LNHNV and CDR2 as YYDKDF (reference sequence). Trimming stripped 0 bases from V and 4 bases from J, with 3 bases between. CDR3 length: 12 amino acids. In DNA form, the CDR3 reads TGTGCCACCAGCAGAGAGGGAGAGACCCAGTACTTC. Its translation: CATSREGETQYF.

By its share, this clone is medium-sized. V and J are TRBV27 and TRBJ1-2, with 9 bases fitting TRBD1. CDR3 size: 15 residues. The trim removed 4 bases at V and 5 bases at J, leaving 8 bases unmatched. Germline V gives CDR1 MNHEY, CDR2 SMNVEV (reference sequence). The CDR3 loop is CASSSSGQGVYGYTF. In nucleotides, the CDR3 is TGTGCCAGCAGTTCCTCGGGACAGGGCGTGTATGGCTACACCTTC.

This clone was detected once. CDR3 coding DNA: TGTGCCAGTAGTATCTCGACGCGGGAAGATACGCAGTATTTT. It codes for CASSISTREDTQYF. The chain links TRBV19 to TRBJ2-3, with a weak D call TRBD2 (6 bases). This CDR3 has 14 amino acids. Germline loops: CDR1 LNHDA, CDR2 SQIVND (reference sequence). The V gene lost 3 bases and the J gene lost 5 bases, with 12 bases spanning the gap.

The J gene is TRBJ2-7, the V gene TRBV7-9; 8 bases match TRBD1. CDR1 SEHNR and CDR2 FQNEAQ come from the germline V gene (reference sequence). The V gene end was trimmed by 4 bases and the J gene end by 5 bases; junction bases not matched to a gene: 10. The CDR3 covers 15 residues. The CDR3 coding sequence is TGTGCCAGCAGCTCAAAGGACAGGGCCTGGAACGAGCAGTACTTC. Protein product: CASSSKDRAWNEQYF.

The V gene is TRBV6-1, the J gene TRBJ2-5; D is uncertain. V lost 0 bases to trimming and J lost 4 bases, with 3 bases between them. CDR3 length: 12 amino acids. CDR1 and CDR2 (germline): MNHNS, SASEGT. The CDR3 is CASSEARETQYF. The CDR3 DNA reads as TGTGCCAGCAGTGAAGCGCGAGAGACCCAGTACTTC.

The gene calls are TRBV5-1 and TRBJ2-7; no reliable D call. The length of the CDR3 is 16 residues. CDR1 SGHRS and CDR2 YFSETQ come from the germline V gene. Trimming stripped 0 bases from V and 6 bases from J, with 19 bases between. The CDR3 reads CASSLGLRDSSSEQYF. CDR3 DNA sequence: TGCGCCAGCAGCTTGGGCCTCCGAGACTCCTCGAGCGAGCAGTACTTC.

The chain couples TRBV6-5 to TRBJ1-4; D not resolved. CDR3 length: 15 amino acids. Germline V gene lookup returns CDR1 MNHEY and CDR2 SVGAGI. V was clipped by 0 bases and J by 5 bases, with 10 bases between them. The CDR3 region is CASSYSGLGNEKLFF. Here the CDR3 DNA reads TGTGCCAGCAGTTACTCCGGGCTGGGGAATGAAAAACTGTTTTTT.

V is TRBV18 and J is TRBJ1-5; 10 bases agree with TRBD1. CDR1 and CDR2 from the germline V gene are KGHSH and LQKENI. Trimming took 4 bases from V and 7 from J; bases not matched to a gene: 4. The CDR3 sequence is 14 residues long. The CDR3 DNA is TGTGCCAGCTCACGGACAGGGGGAGGGCAGCCCCAGCATTTT. Amino acid sequence: CASSRTGGGQPQHF.

The chain combines TRBV5-6 with TRBJ2-2; D remains ambiguous. The CDR3 covers 14 residues. V lost 5 bases and J lost 2, with 10 bases in between. CDR1 and CDR2 (germline): SGHDT, YYEEEE. DNA for the CDR3: TGTGCCAGCAGACAGAGTCTCAACACCGGGGAGCTGTTTTTT. It yields the protein CASRQSLNTGELFF.

The gene calls are TRBV18 and TRBJ1-5, with 9 bases fitting TRBD1. The CDR3 has 14 amino acids. Germline loops: CDR1 KGHSH, CDR2 LQKENI. Unmatched junction bases numbered 6, after V lost 3 bases and J lost 9 bases. The CDR3 DNA reads as TGTGCCAGCTCACCCGGGACAGGGTTGGTGCCCCAGCATTTT. Translating it yields CASSPGTGLVPQHF.

This clone was detected only once. This sequence joins TRBV9 and TRBJ1-2; 9 positions agree with TRBD1. V shed 0 bases and J 5 bases; nucleotides not matched to a gene: 2. Germline V lookup: CDR1 SGDLS, CDR2 YYNGEE. The CDR3 has 14 residues. The CDR3 spells CASSVGGTGYGYTF. In nucleotides, the CDR3 is TGTGCCAGCAGCGTAGGAGGGACAGGGTATGGCTACACCTTC.

V usage is TRBV6-6 and J usage is TRBJ2-2; a possible D gene is TRBD1 (6 bases). The CDR3 extends over 12 amino acids. Germline V CDR1 and CDR2: MNHNY, SVGAGI (reference sequence). Deletions cut 4 bases from V and 7 bases from J, with 7 bases between. The CDR3 reads CASSSTGGELFF. CDR3 DNA: TGTGCCAGCAGTTCGACAGGCGGGGAGCTGTTTTTT.

V is TRBV2 and J is TRBJ2-3; D remains ambiguous. Trimming pared 4 bases from V and 8 bases from J, leaving 16 bases between. This CDR3 comprises 14 residues. Germline CDR1 and CDR2: SNHLY and FYNNEI. Here the CDR3 reads CASSADSFRSTQYF. In nucleotides, the CDR3 is TGTGCCAGCAGTGCTGACTCGTTCAGATCTACGCAGTATTTT.

This clone was observed once. As the CDR3 is not closed by the conserved phenylalanine or tryptophan, this likely results from a read error. In nucleotides, the CDR3 is TGTGCCAGCAGTGCATCTAGACAGGGGAACACTGAAGCTTTCCTT. It yields the protein CASSASRQGNTEAFL. This rearrangement joins TRBV25-1 to TRBJ1-1; 7 positions agree with TRBD1. The CDR3 has 15 residues. Germline CDR1 MGHDK, CDR2 SYGVNS. The V gene end was trimmed by 4 bases and the J gene end by 1 base; junction bases not matched to a gene: 6.

The chain uses TRBV18 and TRBJ1-2; D gene unclear. V shed 2 bases and J shed 2 bases, with 6 bases lying between them. This CDR3 has 13 residues. Germline V gives CDR1 KGHSH, CDR2 LQKENI. CDR3 sequence: CASSPVENYGYTF. The CDR3 nucleotides are TGTGCCAGCTCACCAGTAGAGAACTATGGCTACACCTTC.

This chain joins TRBV7-9 and TRBJ2-6; 8 positions agree with TRBD1. V trimming: 5 bases; J trimming: 3 bases; junction bases outside the gene matches: 6. In germline, CDR1 is SEHNR, CDR2 FQNEAQ (reference sequence). The CDR3 has 16 amino acids. Written as DNA, the CDR3 is TGTGCCAGCAGCCTGCAGGGGGCATTTGGGGCCAACGTCCTGACTTTC. Translation: CASSLQGAFGANVLTF.

The J gene is TRBJ2-3, the V gene TRBV7-9; TRBD2 aligns across 8 bases. V dropped 7 bases and J dropped 0; count of bases not matched to a gene: 6. The germline gives CDR1 SEHNR, CDR2 FQNEAQ (reference sequence). This CDR3 has 15 residues. The CDR3 sequence: CASIISGISTDTQYF. CDR3 sequence (DNA): TGTGCCAGCATCATTAGCGGGATTAGCACAGATACGCAGTATTTT.

The rearrangement links TRBV30 to TRBJ1-5; D is possibly TRBD1 (5 bases). There are 13 residues in the CDR3. From germline, CDR1 is GTSNPN and CDR2 SVGIG (reference sequence). V lost 0 bases, J lost 5 bases, and 8 bases lay in between. The CDR3 region is CAWSVLGDQPQHF. For the CDR3, the DNA is TGTGCCTGGAGTGTATTAGGGGATCAGCCCCAGCATTTT.

V and J are TRBV11-3 and TRBJ2-3; 8 bases are shared with TRBD2. The CDR3 has 15 amino acids. Germline-derived CDR1 and CDR2 are SGHNT and YENEEA. V lost 5 bases, J lost 4 bases, and 8 bases stayed unmatched. CDR3 nucleotide sequence: TGTGCCAGCAGCCCGACAGCGGGGGCGGCAGATACGCAGTATTTT. This sequence encodes CASSPTAGAADTQYF.

A few counts support this clone. The chain employs TRBV5-1 and TRBJ2-7; D tentatively reads TRBD1 or TRBD2 (5 bases each). V was trimmed by 0 bases and J by 0 bases, leaving 10 bases between them. This CDR3 comprises 15 residues. The V gene's germline CDR1 is SGHRS and CDR2 YFSETQ. The CDR3 nucleotides are TGCGCCAGCAGCTTGGTTTCAGGGAGCTCCTACGAGCAGTACTTC. Its translation: CASSLVSGSSYEQYF.